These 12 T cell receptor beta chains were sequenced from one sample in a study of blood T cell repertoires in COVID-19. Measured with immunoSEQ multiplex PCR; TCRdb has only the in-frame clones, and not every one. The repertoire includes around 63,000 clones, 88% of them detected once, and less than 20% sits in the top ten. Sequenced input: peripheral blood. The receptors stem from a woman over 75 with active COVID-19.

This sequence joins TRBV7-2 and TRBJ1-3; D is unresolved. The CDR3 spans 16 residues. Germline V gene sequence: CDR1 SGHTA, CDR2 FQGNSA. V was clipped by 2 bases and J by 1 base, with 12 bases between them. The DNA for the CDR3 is TGTGCCAGCAGCTTAATACCCCCAGGTTCTGGAAACACCATATATTTT. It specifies CASSLIPPGSGNTIYF.

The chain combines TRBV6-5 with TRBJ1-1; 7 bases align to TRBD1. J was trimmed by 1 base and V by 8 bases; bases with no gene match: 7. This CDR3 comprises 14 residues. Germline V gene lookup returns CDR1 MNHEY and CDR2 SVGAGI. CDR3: CASGWGQPNTEAFF. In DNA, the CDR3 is TGTGCCAGCGGATGGGGACAGCCGAACACTGAAGCTTTCTTT.

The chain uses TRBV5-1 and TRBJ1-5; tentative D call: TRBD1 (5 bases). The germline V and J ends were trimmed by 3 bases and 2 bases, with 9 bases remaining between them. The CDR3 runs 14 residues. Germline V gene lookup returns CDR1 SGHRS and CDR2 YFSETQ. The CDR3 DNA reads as TGCGCCAGCAGCTCTTTAGGGGGCAATCAGCCCCAGCATTTT. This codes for CASSSLGGNQPQHF.

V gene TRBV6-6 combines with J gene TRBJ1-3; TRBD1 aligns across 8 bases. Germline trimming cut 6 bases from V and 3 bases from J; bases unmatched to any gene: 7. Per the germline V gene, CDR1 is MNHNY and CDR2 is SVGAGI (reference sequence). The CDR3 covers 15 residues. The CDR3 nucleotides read TGTGCCAGCAGCCTTCAGGGGGCGAGTGGAAACACCATATATTTT. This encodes CASSLQGASGNTIYF.

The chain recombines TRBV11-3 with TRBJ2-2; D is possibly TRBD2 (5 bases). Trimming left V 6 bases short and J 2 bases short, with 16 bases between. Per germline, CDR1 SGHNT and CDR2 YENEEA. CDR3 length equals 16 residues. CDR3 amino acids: CASSRAGKGNTGELFF. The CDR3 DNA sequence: TGTGCCAGCAGTAGGGCGGGCAAGGGAAACACCGGGGAGCTGTTTTTT.

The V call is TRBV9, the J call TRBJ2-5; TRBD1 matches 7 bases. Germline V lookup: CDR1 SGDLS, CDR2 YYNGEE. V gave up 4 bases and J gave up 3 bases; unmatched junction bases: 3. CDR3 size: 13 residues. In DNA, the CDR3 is TGTGCCAGCAGCTTCGGGACAGAAGAGACCCAGTACTTC. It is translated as CASSFGTEETQYF.

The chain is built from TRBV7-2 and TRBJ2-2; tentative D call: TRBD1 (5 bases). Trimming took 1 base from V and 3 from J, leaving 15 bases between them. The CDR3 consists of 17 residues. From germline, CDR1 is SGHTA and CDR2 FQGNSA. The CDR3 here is CASSLEVATAYTGELFF. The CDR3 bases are TGTGCCAGCAGCTTAGAGGTTGCGACAGCCTACACCGGGGAGCTGTTTTTT. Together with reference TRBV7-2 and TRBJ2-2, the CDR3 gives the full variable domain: GAGVSQSPSNKVTEKGKDVELRCDPISGHTALYWYRQSLGQGLEFLIYFQGNSAPDKSGLPSDRFSAERTGGSVSTLTIQRTQQEDSAVYLCASSLEVATAYTGELFFGEGSRLTVL.

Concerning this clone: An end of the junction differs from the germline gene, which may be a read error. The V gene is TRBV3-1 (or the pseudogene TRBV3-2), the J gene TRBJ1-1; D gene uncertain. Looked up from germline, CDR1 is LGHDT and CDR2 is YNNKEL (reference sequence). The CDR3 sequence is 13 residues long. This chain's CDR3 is CASSQDRRRAGVF. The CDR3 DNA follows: TGTGCCAGCAGCCAAGATAGGCGACGGGCGGGCGTTTTT.

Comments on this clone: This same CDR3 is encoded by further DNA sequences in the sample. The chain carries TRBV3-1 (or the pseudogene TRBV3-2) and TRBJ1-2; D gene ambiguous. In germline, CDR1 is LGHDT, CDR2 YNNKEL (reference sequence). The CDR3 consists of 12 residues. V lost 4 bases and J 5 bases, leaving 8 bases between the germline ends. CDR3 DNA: TGTGCCAGCAGCCCCGGCGGTTATGGCTACACCTTC. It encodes CASSPGGYGYTF.

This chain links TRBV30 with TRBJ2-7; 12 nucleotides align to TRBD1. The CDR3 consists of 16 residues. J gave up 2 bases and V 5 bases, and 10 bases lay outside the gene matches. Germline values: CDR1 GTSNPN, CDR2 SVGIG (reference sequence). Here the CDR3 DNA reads TGTGCCTGGGCAGGACCTGGGACAGGGGGCCCCTACGAGCAGTACTTC. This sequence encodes CAWAGPGTGGPYEQYF.

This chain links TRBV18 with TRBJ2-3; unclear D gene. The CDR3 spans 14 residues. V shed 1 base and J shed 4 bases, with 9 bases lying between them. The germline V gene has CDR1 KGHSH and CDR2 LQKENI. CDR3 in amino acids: CASSPQSEADTQYF. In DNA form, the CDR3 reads TGTGCCAGCTCACCACAATCTGAGGCAGATACGCAGTATTTT.

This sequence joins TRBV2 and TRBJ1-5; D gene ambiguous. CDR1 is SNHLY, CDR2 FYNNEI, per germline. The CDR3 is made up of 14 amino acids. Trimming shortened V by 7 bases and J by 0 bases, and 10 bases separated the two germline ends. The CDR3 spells CASNSVDSNQPQHF. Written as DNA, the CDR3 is TGTGCCAGCAATTCGGTAGATAGCAATCAGCCCCAGCATTTT.